This T cell receptor (beta chain) was found in a study of OX40 agonist ivuxolimab in advanced cancers. For the study at large: Those treated in dose escalation had hepatocellular carcinoma, melanoma, renal cell cancer or head and neck cancer. Study-wide results and caveats: Researchers report that CD8+ T cells had, on average, more expanded clones than CD4+.

Concerning this clone itself: Its target is unknown.

Using immunoSEQ multiplex PCR, the repertoire was profiled, and TCRdb retains in-frame clones only, with some absent. The sample has 70,000 to 95,000 clones, about 95% seen once. The CDR3 runs 14 residues. V gave up 2 bases and J gave up 2 bases, with 9 bases separating them. CDR1 and CDR2 (germline): MNHEY, SMNVEV (reference sequence). Blood sampling took place at baseline, cycle 4 day 1, and cycle 7 day 1. The clonotype was recovered from an adult with an advanced solid tumor such as melanoma, head and neck, liver or kidney cancer. Source: CD4+ or CD8+ T cells sorted from blood, taken in a trial of the OX40 agonist ivuxolimab. The chain uses TRBV27 and TRBJ1-2; no firm D call. CDR3 loop: CASSLAPQNYGYTF. Here the CDR3 DNA reads TGTGCCAGCAGTTTAGCCCCACAGAACTATGGCTACACCTTC.